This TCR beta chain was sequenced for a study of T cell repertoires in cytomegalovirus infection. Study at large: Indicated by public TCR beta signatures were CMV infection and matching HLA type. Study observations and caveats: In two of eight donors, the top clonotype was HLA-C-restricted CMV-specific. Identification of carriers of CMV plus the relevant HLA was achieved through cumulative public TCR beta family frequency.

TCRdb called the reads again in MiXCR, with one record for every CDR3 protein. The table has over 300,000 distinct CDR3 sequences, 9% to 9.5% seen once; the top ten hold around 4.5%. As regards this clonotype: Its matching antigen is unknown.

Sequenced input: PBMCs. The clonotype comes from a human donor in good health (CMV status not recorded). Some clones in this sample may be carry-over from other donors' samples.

The CDR3 sequence: CASTTTKGPGRNEKLFF. Here the CDR3 DNA reads TGTGCCAGCACCACGACCAAAGGGCCGGGGAGAAATGAAAAACTGTTTTTT. The chain uses TRBV27 and TRBJ1-4; D ambiguous. This CDR3 region has 17 residues. V lost 7 bases to trimming and J lost 5 bases, with 23 bases between them. Germline V gives CDR1 MNHEY, CDR2 SMNVEV (reference sequence).